The next 8 T cell receptor beta chains were all read from a single sample in a study of vaccination and CD4 T cells after COVID-19. These receptors have no known antigen. Noted treatment: approximately 9-day PBMC culture with coronavirus spike peptide pools or control peptides (ViraFEST assay). According to the study, CD4+ T cells from the unexposed donor were gathered ahead of the COVID-19 pandemic (2011-2018). Sequencing of cultured CD4+ T cell DNA used the Oncomine TCR Beta short-read assay. MiXCR was run by TCRdb on the PCR reads, yielding one entry per CDR3 protein. The table records more than 5,000 distinct CDR3 sequences, about 64% of them present only once. The sequencing input was CD4+ T cells from blood, cultured in vitro. These receptors all stem from a human donor in good health.

In its sample, this clonotype was seen a few times. The V gene is TRBV6-1, the J gene TRBJ1-6, with 9 bases aligning to TRBD1. Germline CDR1 reads MNHNS; CDR2 reads SASEGT. The length of the CDR3 is 15 residues. J lost 7 bases, V lost 5 bases, and 6 bases had no gene match. CDR3 loop: CASSTRTGVNSPLHF. The CDR3 region has the DNA TGTGCCAGCAGTACTAGGACAGGGGTAAATTCACCCCTCCACTTT.

The chain has TRBV12-3 or TRBV12-4 and TRBJ1-6; D might be TRBD1 (6 bases). The CDR3 contains 13 residues. The ends were cut back, 4 bases at V and 6 bases at J, with 7 bases in the middle. This chain's CDR3 is CASSSQGNSPLHF. In nucleotides, the CDR3 is TGTGCCAGCAGTTCACAGGGTAATTCACCCCTCCACTTT.

This clonotype was seen a few times. CDR3 sequence reads: CASTPDPGYSYGYTF. The DNA for the CDR3 is TGTGCCAGTACCCCCGACCCGGGGTACTCCTATGGCTACACCTTC. The chain employs TRBV19 and TRBJ1-2; no definite D call. From germline, CDR1 is LNHDA and CDR2 SQIVND (reference sequence). V was cut by 7 bases and J by 4 bases, with 19 bases left in between. This CDR3 region has 15 residues.

The chain uses TRBV5-4 and TRBJ1-2, with D unresolved. This CDR3 comprises 12 residues. Germline CDR1 reads SGHNT; CDR2 reads YYREEE (reference sequence). V shed 2 bases and J shed 8 bases, with 10 bases lying between them. The CDR3 DNA reads as TGTGCCAGCAGCTTCCACAACGGGGGCTACACCTTC. Encoded protein: CASSFHNGGYTF.

The V call is TRBV19, the J call TRBJ1-1; D is ambiguous. CDR1 and CDR2 from the germline V gene are LNHDA and SQIVND (reference sequence). CDR3 length: 14 amino acids. The V gene lost 7 bases and the J gene lost 3 bases, with 15 bases spanning the gap. The CDR3 protein is CASIEAGRYTEAFF. The CDR3, as DNA: TGTGCCAGTATCGAGGCTGGTAGGTACACTGAAGCTTTCTTT.

This chain links TRBV28 with TRBJ2-1; D is possibly TRBD1 or TRBD2 (5 bases each). The CDR3 sequence is 16 residues long. Trimming removed 7 bases from V and 0 bases from J, with 16 bases in between. Germline CDR1 and CDR2: MDHEN and SYDVKM. The CDR3 loop is CASTTWGRTSYNEQFF. CDR3 DNA: TGTGCCAGCACTACGTGGGGACGGACCTCCTACAATGAGCAGTTCTTC.

The V call is TRBV7-2, the J call TRBJ2-2, with D tentatively TRBD2 (6 bases). CDR1 SGHTA and CDR2 FQGNSA come from the germline V gene. This CDR3 spans 15 amino acids. V was trimmed by 7 bases and J by 4 bases, leaving 16 bases between them. For the CDR3, the DNA is TGTGCCAGCAACGAGGGGTCCGGGGGCACCGGGGAGCTGTTTTTT. Translation gives CASNEGSGGTGELFF. Full variable domain (outside the CDR3, taken from reference TRBV7-2 and TRBJ2-2): GAGVSQSPSNKVTEKGKDVELRCDPISGHTALYWYRQSLGQGLEFLIYFQGNSAPDKSGLPSDRFSAERTGGSVSTLTIQRTQQEDSAVYLCASNEGSGGTGELFFGEGSRLTVL.

This clonotype has only a few counts. This chain uses TRBV6-2 or TRBV6-3 with TRBJ2-2; a possible D gene is TRBD1 (5 bases). The CDR3 contains 15 residues. Trimming took off 5 bases at V and 0 bases at J, with 10 bases between the two ends. Germline-derived CDR1 and CDR2 are MNHEY and SVGEGT. The CDR3 coding sequence is TGTGCCAGCAGTGTTACACAGGCGAACACCGGGGAGCTGTTTTTT. This gives the protein CASSVTQANTGELFF.